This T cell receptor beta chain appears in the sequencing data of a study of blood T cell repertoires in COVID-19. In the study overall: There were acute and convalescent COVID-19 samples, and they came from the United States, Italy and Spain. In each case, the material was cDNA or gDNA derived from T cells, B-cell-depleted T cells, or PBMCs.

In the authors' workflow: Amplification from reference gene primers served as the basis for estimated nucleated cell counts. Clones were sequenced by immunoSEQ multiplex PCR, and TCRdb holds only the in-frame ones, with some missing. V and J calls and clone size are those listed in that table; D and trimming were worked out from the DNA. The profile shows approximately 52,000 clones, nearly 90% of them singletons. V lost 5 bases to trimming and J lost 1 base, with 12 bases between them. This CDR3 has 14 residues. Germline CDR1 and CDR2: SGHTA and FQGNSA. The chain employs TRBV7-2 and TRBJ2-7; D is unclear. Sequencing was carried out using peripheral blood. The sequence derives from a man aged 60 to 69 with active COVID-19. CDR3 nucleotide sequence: TGTGCCAGCAGCCCCATGCCCGGGTCCTACGAGCAGTACTTC. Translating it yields CASSPMPGSYEQYF.